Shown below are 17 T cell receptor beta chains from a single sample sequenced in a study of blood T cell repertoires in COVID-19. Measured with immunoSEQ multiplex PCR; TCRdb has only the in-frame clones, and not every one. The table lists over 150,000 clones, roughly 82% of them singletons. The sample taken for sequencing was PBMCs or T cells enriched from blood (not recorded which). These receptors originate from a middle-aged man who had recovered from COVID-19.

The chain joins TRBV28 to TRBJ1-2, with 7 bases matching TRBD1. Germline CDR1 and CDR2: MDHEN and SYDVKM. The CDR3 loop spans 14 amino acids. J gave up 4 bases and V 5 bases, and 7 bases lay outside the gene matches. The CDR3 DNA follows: TGTGCCAGCAGTCGAGTGGACAGGAGCTATGGCTACACCTTC. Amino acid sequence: CASSRVDRSYGYTF.

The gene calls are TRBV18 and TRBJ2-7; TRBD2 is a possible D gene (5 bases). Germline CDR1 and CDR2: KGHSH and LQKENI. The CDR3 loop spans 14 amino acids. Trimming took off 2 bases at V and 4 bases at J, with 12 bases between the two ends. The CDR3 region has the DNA TGTGCCAGCTCACCAGGTTCGGGGAGTTACGAGCAGTACTTC. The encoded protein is CASSPGSGSYEQYF.

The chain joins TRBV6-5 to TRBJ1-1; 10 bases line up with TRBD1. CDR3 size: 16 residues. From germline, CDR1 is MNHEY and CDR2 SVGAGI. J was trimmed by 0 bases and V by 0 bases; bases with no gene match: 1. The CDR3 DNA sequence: TGTGCCAGCAGTTACTCGGGACAGGGGTTGAACACTGAAGCTTTCTTT. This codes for CASSYSGQGLNTEAFF.

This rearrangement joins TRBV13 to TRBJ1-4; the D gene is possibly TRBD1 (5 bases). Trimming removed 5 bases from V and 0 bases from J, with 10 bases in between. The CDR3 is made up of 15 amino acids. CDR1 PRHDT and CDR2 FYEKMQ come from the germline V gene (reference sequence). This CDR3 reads CASSKTAATNEKLFF. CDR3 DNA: TGTGCCAGCAGCAAGACAGCTGCAACTAATGAAAAACTGTTTTTT.

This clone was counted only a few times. CDR3 amino acids: CASAPSGGFGNEQFF. The DNA for the CDR3 is TGTGCCAGCGCACCATCAGGGGGCTTCGGGAATGAGCAGTTCTTC. V usage is TRBV27 and J usage is TRBJ2-1; 8 nucleotides agree with TRBD1. CDR1 and CDR2 from the germline V gene are MNHEY and SMNVEV (reference sequence). This CDR3 is 15 amino acids long. V lost 8 bases to trimming and J lost 7 bases; unmatched junction nucleotides: 13.

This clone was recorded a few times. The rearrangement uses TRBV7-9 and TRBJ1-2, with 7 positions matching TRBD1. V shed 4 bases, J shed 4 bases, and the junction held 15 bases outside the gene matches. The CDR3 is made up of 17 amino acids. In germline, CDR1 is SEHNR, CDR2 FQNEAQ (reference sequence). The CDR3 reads CASSYPWDSALGYGYTF. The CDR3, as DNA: TGTGCCAGCAGCTACCCGTGGGACAGCGCACTTGGCTATGGCTACACCTTC.

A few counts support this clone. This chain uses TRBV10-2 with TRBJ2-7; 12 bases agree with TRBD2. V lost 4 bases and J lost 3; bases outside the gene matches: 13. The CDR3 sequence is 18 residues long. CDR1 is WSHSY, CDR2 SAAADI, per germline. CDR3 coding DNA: TGCGCCAGCAGTGCGTGGACTAGCGGGAAACCCTCCAACTACGAGCAGTACTTC. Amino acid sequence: CASSAWTSGKPSNYEQYF.

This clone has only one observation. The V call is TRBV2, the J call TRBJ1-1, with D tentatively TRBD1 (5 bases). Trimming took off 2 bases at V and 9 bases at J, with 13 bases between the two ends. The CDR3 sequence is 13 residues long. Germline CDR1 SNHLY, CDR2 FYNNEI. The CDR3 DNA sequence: TGTGCCAGCAGTGAAAACCGGGGGGAGAAAGCTTTCTTT. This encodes CASSENRGEKAFF.

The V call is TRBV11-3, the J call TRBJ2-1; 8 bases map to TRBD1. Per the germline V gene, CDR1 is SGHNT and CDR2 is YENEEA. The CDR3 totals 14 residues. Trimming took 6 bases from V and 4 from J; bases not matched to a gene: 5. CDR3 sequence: CASSRQGRYNEQFF. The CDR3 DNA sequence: TGTGCCAGCAGTCGACAGGGGCGGTACAATGAGCAGTTCTTC. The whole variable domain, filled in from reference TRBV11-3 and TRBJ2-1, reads EAGVVQSPRYKIIEKKQPVAFWCNPISGHNTLYWYLQNLGQGPELLIRYENEEAVDDSQLPKDRFSAERLKGVDSTLKIQPAELGDSAVYLCASSRQGRYNEQFFGPGTRLTVL.

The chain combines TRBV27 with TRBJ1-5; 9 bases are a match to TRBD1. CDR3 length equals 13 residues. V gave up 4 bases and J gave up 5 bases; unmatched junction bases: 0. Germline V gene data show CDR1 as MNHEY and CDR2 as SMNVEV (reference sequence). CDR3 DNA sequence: TGTGCCAGCAGTTGGGACAGGGATCAGCCCCAGCATTTT. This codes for CASSWDRDQPQHF.

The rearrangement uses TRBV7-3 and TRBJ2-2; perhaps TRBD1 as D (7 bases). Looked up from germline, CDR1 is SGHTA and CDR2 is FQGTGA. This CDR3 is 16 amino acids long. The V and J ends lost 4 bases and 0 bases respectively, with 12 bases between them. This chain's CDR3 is CASSYPGGSNTGELFF. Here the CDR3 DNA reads TGTGCCAGCAGCTACCCAGGGGGGTCGAACACCGGGGAGCTGTTTTTT.

Written as DNA, the CDR3 is TGTGCCAGCAGCCCCGAGGGCGGGGAGCTGTTTTTT. Its translation: CASSPEGGELFF. The rearrangement uses TRBV5-4 and TRBJ2-2, with TRBD2 as a possible D gene (5 bases). The CDR3 consists of 12 residues. The germline gives CDR1 SGHNT, CDR2 YYREEE (reference sequence). The ends were cut back, 4 bases at V and 7 bases at J, with 8 bases in the middle.

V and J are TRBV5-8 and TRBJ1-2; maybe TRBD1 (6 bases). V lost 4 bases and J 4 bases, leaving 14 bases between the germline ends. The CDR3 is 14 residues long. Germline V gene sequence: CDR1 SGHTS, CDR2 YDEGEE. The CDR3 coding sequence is TGTGCCAGCAGCCCAAGACAGGTTATCTATGGCTACACCTTC. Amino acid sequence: CASSPRQVIYGYTF.

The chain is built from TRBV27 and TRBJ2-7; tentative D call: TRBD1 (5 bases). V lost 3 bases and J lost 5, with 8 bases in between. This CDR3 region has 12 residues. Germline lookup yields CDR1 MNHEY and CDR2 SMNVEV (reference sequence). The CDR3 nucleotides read TGTGCCAGCAGTTTTGCAGGGAACGAGCAGTACTTC. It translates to CASSFAGNEQYF.

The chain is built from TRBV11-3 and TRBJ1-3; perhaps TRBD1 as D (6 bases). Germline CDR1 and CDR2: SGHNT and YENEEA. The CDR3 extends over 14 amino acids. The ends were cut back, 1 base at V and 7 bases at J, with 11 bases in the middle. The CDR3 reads CASSLGPGHNTIYF. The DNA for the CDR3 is TGTGCCAGCAGCTTAGGTCCGGGACACAACACCATATATTTT.

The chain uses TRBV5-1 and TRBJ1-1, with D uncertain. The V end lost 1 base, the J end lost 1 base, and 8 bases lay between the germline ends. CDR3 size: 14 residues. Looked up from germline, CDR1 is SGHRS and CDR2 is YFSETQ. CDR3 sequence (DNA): TGCGCCAGCAGCTTGTTTTACACGAACACTGAAGCTTTCTTT. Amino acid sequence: CASSLFYTNTEAFF.

The chain's CDR3 is CASSYGGGGKLFF. In DNA, the CDR3 is TGTGCCAGCAGTTACGGCGGGGGCGGAAAACTGTTTTTT. The chain links TRBV6-2 or TRBV6-3 to TRBJ1-4; tentative D call: TRBD1 (6 bases). V lost 2 bases and J lost 10, with 11 bases in between. The CDR3 contains 13 residues. Germline V gene data show CDR1 as MNHEY and CDR2 as SVGEGT.